This T cell receptor (beta chain) appears in the sequencing data of a study of regulatory T cells in long-lasting Graves disease. Study-level points and caveats: Whereas 1,000 or so public clonotypes were shared by new patients, persistent patients shared more, at over 2,500.

Noted time point: newly diagnosed GD, antithyroid drugs for less than 3 months. Extracted PBMC RNA gave rise to the TCR library. Patients of an endocrinology department in Xi'an, China, were included. Turning to this clonotype: What it binds is not known.

Investigators prepared the TCR beta libraries by applying iRepertoire HTBI primers and Arm-PCR of CDR3 regions. TCRdb analysed the multiplex PCR reads with MiXCR anew, one entry per CDR3 protein. The profile shows about 470,000 distinct CDR3 sequences, under 15% of them singletons. The CDR3 extends over 15 amino acids. V lost 9 bases and J lost 7; bases outside the gene matches: 15. Per germline, CDR1 LNHDA and CDR2 SQIVND (reference sequence). Another study also made use of these data, one on T cells in Graves' hyperthyroidism and ophthalmopathy.

The clonotype comes from a woman aged 25 to 39 with Graves disease. The specimen comprised peripheral blood mononuclear cells (PBMCs), sampled at new diagnosis, from a patient treated with antithyroid drugs. V usage is TRBV19 and J usage is TRBJ2-7; TRBD2 agrees at 10 bases. This CDR3 is CASRESIAGGVEQYF. DNA of the CDR3: TGTGCCAGCCGCGAGAGTATAGCGGGGGGAGTGGAGCAGTACTTC.